The sequence of this T cell receptor beta chain was determined in a study of T cell clones after liver transplantation. About the study: A pre-transplant mixed lymphocyte reaction with TCRbeta sequencing defined graft-donor-reactive clones followed in post-transplant blood.

Germline V gene sequence: CDR1 SGHKS, CDR2 YYEKEE (reference sequence). This CDR3 spans 15 amino acids. V was trimmed by 0 bases and J by 6 bases, leaving 13 bases between them. This clone was observed a few times. Its antigen is currently unknown. Alloreactive TCRbeta sequences came from sequencing proliferating CFSE-low cells in the MLR. Produced via immunoSEQ multiplex PCR; TCRdb's table is partial and in-frame only. This table has roughly 6,100 clones, roughly 31% appearing once. The clonotype originates from a human patient who received a liver transplant. Some of the T cells may derive from the graft donor. The gene calls are TRBV5-5 and TRBJ1-5; no clear D. Sequenced input: CD4+ T cells from cultured PBMCs. CDR3 protein: CASSLGSGFAQPQHF. The CDR3 bases are TGTGCCAGCAGCTTGGGGTCGGGGTTCGCTCAGCCCCAGCATTTT.